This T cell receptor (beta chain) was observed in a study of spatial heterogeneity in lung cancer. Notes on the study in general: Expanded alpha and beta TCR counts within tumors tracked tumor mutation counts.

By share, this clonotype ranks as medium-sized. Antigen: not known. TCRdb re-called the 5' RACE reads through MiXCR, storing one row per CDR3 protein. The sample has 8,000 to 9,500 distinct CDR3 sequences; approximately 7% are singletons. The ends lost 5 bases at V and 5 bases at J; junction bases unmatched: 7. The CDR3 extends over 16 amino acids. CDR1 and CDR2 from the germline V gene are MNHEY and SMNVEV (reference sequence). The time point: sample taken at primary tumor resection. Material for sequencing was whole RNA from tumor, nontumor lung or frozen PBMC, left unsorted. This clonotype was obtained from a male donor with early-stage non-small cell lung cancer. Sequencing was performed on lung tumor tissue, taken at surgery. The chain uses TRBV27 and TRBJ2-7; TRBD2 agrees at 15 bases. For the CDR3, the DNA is TGTGCCAGCAGTGGGACTAGCGGGAGGACGTTCGACGAGCAGTACTTC. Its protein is CASSGTSGRTFDEQYF.